This T cell receptor (beta chain) was identified in a study of OX40 agonist ivuxolimab in advanced cancers. Study information: Ivuxolimab, which is an agonistic anti-OX40 (CD134) antibody, was administered to the patients. Patients in dose escalation had liver, melanoma, kidney or head and neck cancers. Findings and caveats of the study: Among the lowest peripheral clonal expansion occurred in 0.1-3.0 mg/kg partial responders.

Sequenced by immunoSEQ multiplex PCR; TCRdb stores in-frame clones only, minus some. The sample lists approximately 76,000 clones, about 93% seen once, with roughly 9.6% in the top ten. The CDR3 sequence is 15 residues long. Per the germline V gene, CDR1 is MNHEY and CDR2 is SVGAGI. Trimming stripped 6 bases from V and 0 bases from J, with 15 bases between. Turning to this clone: Its antigen is not identified.

The V and J genes are TRBV6-5 and TRBJ2-7; a weak D match, TRBD1 (6 bases). Sequences were derived from CD4+ or CD8+ T cells sorted from blood, sampled in a trial of the OX40 agonist ivuxolimab. The TCR was taken from an adult with an advanced solid tumor such as melanoma, head and neck, liver or kidney cancer. CDR3 sequence: CASRIGQPSSYEQYF. CDR3 in DNA: TGTGCCAGCAGAATTGGACAGCCTAGCTCCTACGAGCAGTACTTC.